A single sample is the source of the 20 T cell receptor beta chains below, sequenced in a study of shared clonotypes between healthy human individuals. Data came from immunoSEQ multiplex PCR; TCRdb stores just in-frame clones and leaves some out. Among more than 2,000,000 clones, more than 90% were seen once, and the ten largest hold about 0.13%. The sample consisted of naive CD4+ T cells sorted from blood. Subset indicated: CD45RA+ positively selected. Source of these receptors: a man aged 18 to 30 in good health.

V usage is TRBV25-1 and J usage is TRBJ2-1; 8 bases map to TRBD2. Losses at the gene ends were 1 base for V and 0 bases for J; bases not matched to a gene: 5. CDR3 length: 17 amino acids. Germline loops: CDR1 MGHDK, CDR2 SYGVNS. CDR3 amino acids: CASSESFGGVSYNEQFF. CDR3 DNA sequence: TGTGCCAGCAGTGAATCTTTCGGGGGGGTCTCCTACAATGAGCAGTTCTTC.

The chain has TRBV11-2 and TRBJ2-2, with 11 bases identical to TRBD2. CDR1 is SGHAT, CDR2 FQNNGV, per germline. Trimming removed 5 bases from V and 7 bases from J; junction bases left unmatched: 6. CDR3 length: 15 residues. The CDR3 DNA sequence: TGTGCCAGCAGCATACTAGCGGGAGTTGTCGGGGAGCTGTTTTTT. Its translation is CASSILAGVVGELFF.

This chain links TRBV2 with TRBJ2-7; 9 nucleotides match TRBD1. The V segment lost 10 bases and the J segment 3 bases; nucleotides outside the gene matches: 7. Germline V gives CDR1 SNHLY, CDR2 FYNNEI. The CDR3 covers 13 residues. CDR3 bases: TGTGCCACCAAGGGACAGGGAAACTACGAGCAGTACTTC. This translates into CATKGQGNYEQYF.

V usage is TRBV18 and J usage is TRBJ1-3, with D uncertain. Germline CDR1 reads KGHSH; CDR2 reads LQKENI. The CDR3 sequence is 15 residues long. The V gene lost 0 bases and the J gene lost 4 bases, with 10 bases spanning the gap. CDR3 in DNA: TGTGCCAGCTCACCACCGGCAGAGGCGGGAAACACCATATATTTT. Its protein is CASSPPAEAGNTIYF.

This clone occurred a few times. The rearrangement joins TRBV10-3 to TRBJ1-1; 8 bases map to TRBD1. Losses at the gene ends were 4 bases for V and 4 bases for J; bases not matched to a gene: 2. This CDR3 spans 13 amino acids. From germline, CDR1 is ENHRY and CDR2 SYGVKD. The DNA for the CDR3 is TGTGCCATCAGTGGTGGACAGGGCACTGAAGCTTTCTTT. This translates into CAISGGQGTEAFF.

The V and J genes are TRBV25-1 and TRBJ2-5; 9 bases are shared with TRBD1. The DNA end is more similar to TRBJ2-7, so the J call may be wrong. The CDR3 runs 13 residues. Germline V gives CDR1 MGHDK, CDR2 SYGVNS. Here the CDR3 reads CASTGQGTGEQYF. The CDR3 DNA reads as TGTGCCAGCACGGGACAGGGAACAGGCGAGCAGTACTTC.

The genes are TRBV4-1 and TRBJ1-2; D perhaps matches TRBD1 (5 bases). The CDR3 extends over 12 amino acids. The V and J ends lost 4 bases and 7 bases respectively, with 10 bases between them. In germline, CDR1 is MGHRA, CDR2 YSYEKL. CDR3 in DNA: TGCGCCAGCAGCCGACCCCAGGGTGGCTACACCTTC. This sequence encodes CASSRPQGGYTF.

The chain uses TRBV27 and TRBJ2-7, with a tentative D call TRBD2 (6 bases). CDR1 and CDR2 from the germline V gene are MNHEY and SMNVEV (reference sequence). The CDR3 loop spans 12 amino acids. The V end was cut by 5 bases, the J end by 7 bases, with 12 bases between. The chain's CDR3 is CASSGPAGEQYF. The CDR3 DNA reads as TGTGCCAGCAGTGGACCCGCGGGAGAGCAGTACTTC.

CDR3 sequence (DNA): TGCGCCAGCAGCGTAGGACCCAACAATGAGCAGTTCTTC. This translates into CASSVGPNNEQFF. The chain is built from TRBV5-1 and TRBJ2-1; D not certain. CDR1 and CDR2 (germline): SGHRS, YFSETQ. The V gene lost 4 bases and the J gene lost 5 bases, with 10 bases spanning the gap. The CDR3 covers 13 residues.

The rearrangement joins TRBV2 to TRBJ1-5; D call uncertain. Looked up from germline, CDR1 is SNHLY and CDR2 is FYNNEI. The CDR3 is made up of 15 amino acids. Trimming took 4 bases from V and 4 from J, leaving 14 bases between them. The CDR3: CASSAAYSTNQPQHF. The CDR3 DNA follows: TGTGCCAGCAGTGCGGCTTACAGTACTAATCAGCCCCAGCATTTT.

In nucleotides, the CDR3 is TGTGCCAGCAGCCGGACTAGCGGGGGACGCACAGATACGCAGTATTTT. This encodes CASSRTSGGRTDTQYF. The chain is built from TRBV7-9 and TRBJ2-3, with TRBD2 identical over 13 bases. The CDR3 is 16 residues long. Germline loops: CDR1 SEHNR, CDR2 FQNEAQ (reference sequence). Trimming removed 5 bases from V and 1 base from J; junction bases left unmatched: 3.

The chain links TRBV10-3 to TRBJ2-3, with D possibly being TRBD2 (6 bases). Trimming left V 2 bases short and J 7 bases short, with 13 bases between. Germline-derived CDR1 and CDR2 are ENHRY and SYGVKD. There are 14 residues in the CDR3. The CDR3 is CAISELTSSNTQYF. DNA for the CDR3: TGTGCCATCAGTGAGCTTACTAGCTCAAATACGCAGTATTTT.

The chain links TRBV11-2 to TRBJ2-7; D not resolved. The germline V and J ends were trimmed by 1 base and 3 bases, with 7 bases remaining between them. This CDR3 region has 13 residues. Germline V gives CDR1 SGHAT, CDR2 FQNNGV. In DNA, the CDR3 is TGTGCCAGCAGCTTAGGTCCGGTCTACGAGCAGTACTTC. Protein product: CASSLGPVYEQYF.

Points on this clone: This specimen includes other DNA sequences encoding the same CDR3. This rearrangement joins TRBV18 to TRBJ2-3; D is ambiguous. The germline V and J ends were trimmed by 4 bases and 1 base, with 3 bases remaining between them. This CDR3 is 12 amino acids long. CDR1 is KGHSH, CDR2 LQKENI, per germline. DNA for the CDR3: TGTGCCAGCTCACTCCGCACAGATACGCAGTATTTT. Amino acid sequence: CASSLRTDTQYF.

The genes are TRBV19 and TRBJ2-7, with 8 bases lining up with TRBD2. The CDR3 extends over 15 amino acids. Germline values: CDR1 LNHDA, CDR2 SQIVND (reference sequence). The ends lost 5 bases at V and 1 base at J; junction bases unmatched: 7. The CDR3 nucleotides are TGTGCCAGTAGTGAGCAGGGCGGGAGGTCCTACGAGCAGTACTTC. Its translation is CASSEQGGRSYEQYF.

The chain is built from TRBV4-1 and TRBJ2-7, with 7 bases matching TRBD2. The CDR3 extends over 16 amino acids. Trimming cost V 1 base and J 1 base; bases outside gene matches: 7. Germline V gives CDR1 MGHRA, CDR2 YSYEKL. The CDR3 coding sequence is TGCGCCAGCAGCCAAGTACTTGCGGGAGCGTCCTACGAGCAGTACTTC. Its translation: CASSQVLAGASYEQYF.

This chain uses TRBV7-9 with TRBJ1-3, with no clear D. Germline assignment: CDR1 SEHNR and CDR2 FQNEAQ (reference sequence). V was shortened by 5 bases and J by 4 bases, with 15 bases between the two germline ends. The CDR3 runs 15 residues. In nucleotides, the CDR3 is TGTGCCAGCAGCCAAGGGAAGATCTCCGGAAACACCATATATTTT. This sequence encodes CASSQGKISGNTIYF.

J is TRBJ2-7 and V is TRBV19; 7 bases align to TRBD1. CDR3 size: 11 residues. CDR1 is LNHDA, CDR2 SQIVND, per germline (reference sequence). Trimming took 6 bases from V and 5 from J; bases not matched to a gene: 1. The CDR3 spells CASRQGNEQYF. The CDR3 bases are TGTGCCAGTAGACAGGGGAACGAGCAGTACTTC.

V gene TRBV7-9 combines with J gene TRBJ2-4; D perhaps matches TRBD1 (6 bases). Trimming left V 5 bases short and J 7 bases short, with 9 bases between. The CDR3 contains 12 residues. Germline V gene lookup returns CDR1 SEHNR and CDR2 FQNEAQ (reference sequence). The CDR3 reads CASSPGQNIQYF. DNA of the CDR3: TGTGCCAGCAGCCCTGGACAGAACATTCAGTACTTC.

V usage is TRBV7-2 and J usage is TRBJ1-4; 10 bases map to TRBD1. The germline gives CDR1 SGHTA, CDR2 FQGNSA. The CDR3 loop spans 15 amino acids. The J segment lost 6 bases and the V segment lost 4 bases, leaving 5 bases of the junction unmatched. Here the CDR3 DNA reads TGTGCCAGCAGCTGGGACAGGGGAGGACATGAAAAACTGTTTTTT. Protein sequence: CASSWDRGGHEKLFF.